This T cell receptor (beta chain) was recorded in a study of blood T cell repertoires in COVID-19. The CDR3 loop spans 16 amino acids. V lost 2 bases to trimming and J lost 3 bases, with 14 bases between them. Germline values: CDR1 SGHTA, CDR2 FQGNSA. Measured with immunoSEQ multiplex PCR; TCRdb has only the in-frame clones, and not every one. In the table there are roughly 140,000 clones, 84% of which are singletons. This rearrangement joins TRBV7-2 to TRBJ1-3; no clear D. The sample taken for sequencing was peripheral blood. This TCR was sampled from a woman aged 50 to 60 with acute or convalescent COVID-19. The chain's CDR3 is CASSLSLGRSGNTIYF. The CDR3 nucleotides are TGTGCCAGCAGCTTATCGCTGGGCCGCAGTGGAAACACCATATATTTT.